This section outlines one T cell receptor (beta chain) sequence together with its context. The data were taken from a study of shared T cell receptors in the human thymus. The V segment lost 4 bases and the J segment 3 bases; nucleotides outside the gene matches: 5. The CDR3 length is 16 residues. CDR1 is MNHEY, CDR2 SVGAGI, per germline. Sequencing was performed with immunoSEQ multiplex PCR; in TCRdb, only in-frame clones are kept and a portion is missing. Altogether over 650,000 clones are present, roughly 86% being singletons, with the ten largest covering just under 0.0095%. The same data also went into a second study, on human thymus T cells. That source reports: Donation came from healthy Finnish infants having corrective surgery for congenital heart defects. Corrective cardiac surgery supplied the resected thymus tissue. Biased V and J segment usage appeared in thymus and peripheral blood. Unrelated individuals were reported by related research to share highly overlapping thymic repertoires.

Sequences were obtained from thymocytes. The clonotype was recovered from a boy less than two years old with a congenital heart defect. The V call is TRBV6-5, the J call TRBJ2-2; TRBD1 agrees at 10 bases. CDR3 loop: CASSSPGQGYTGELFF. DNA of the CDR3: TGTGCCAGCAGTTCACCGGGACAGGGGTACACCGGGGAGCTGTTTTTT.